The subject of this entry is one TCR beta chain. The data were taken from a study of CD8 T cells in Susac syndrome. The CDR3 runs to 15 residues. Trimming took 6 bases from V and 7 from J; bases not matched to a gene: 12. Germline V gene sequence: CDR1 MNHEY, CDR2 SMNVEV (reference sequence). CD8+ and CD4+ blood T cells underwent TCR beta sequencing. Random hexamers primed reverse transcription of 0.5 to 1 ug RNA. A multiplex approach, immunoSEQ multiplex PCR, amplified TCR beta CDR3 across 54 Vbeta and 13 Jbeta. TCRdb reanalysed the immunoSEQ multiplex PCR reads using MiXCR and keeps one entry per CDR3 protein. The profile shows about 400,000 distinct CDR3 sequences, approximately 85% of them singletons.

What was sequenced was CD8+ T cells from PBMCs. The clonotype originates from a human donor with multiple sclerosis. The rearrangement uses TRBV27 and TRBJ2-1; TRBD1 agrees at 7 bases. CDR3 loop: CASSPRGRGWNEQFF. In DNA, the CDR3 is TGTGCCAGCAGCCCGAGGGGCAGGGGGTGGAATGAGCAGTTCTTC.